The 8 T cell receptor beta chains below were found in one sample sequenced in a study of T cells after yellow fever vaccination. TCRdb re-analysed the 5' RACE reads in MiXCR, keeping a single row per CDR3 protein. The sample records some 200,000 distinct CDR3 sequences, 2.5% to 3.5% being singletons. Sample: CD4+ T cells sorted from PBMCs, taken 10 days after the yellow fever booster vaccination. The receptors here all came from a man aged 18 to 29 who received the YFV17D yellow fever vaccine.

In its sample, this clonotype was seen a few times. The chain joins TRBV2 to TRBJ1-2; no clear D gene. Germline V CDR1 and CDR2: SNHLY, FYNNEI. CDR3 size: 14 residues. V shed 7 bases and J shed 2 bases, with 14 bases lying between them. The CDR3 spells CASTPLTQNYGYTF. CDR3 coding DNA: TGTGCCAGCACCCCCCTAACTCAGAACTATGGCTACACCTTC.

This clonotype showed up many times. The gene calls are TRBV7-2 and TRBJ1-3, with no clear D. The CDR3 has 15 amino acids. The ends were cut back, 5 bases at V and 0 bases at J, with 11 bases in the middle. Germline-derived CDR1 and CDR2 are SGHTA and FQGNSA. The CDR3 is CASSRRLSSGNTIYF. DNA for the CDR3: TGTGCCAGCAGCCGTAGACTGTCCTCTGGAAACACCATATATTTT.

This clonotype was observed many times. The chain couples TRBV6-5 to TRBJ1-1, with 8 bases matching TRBD1. This CDR3 comprises 15 residues. V lost 7 bases and J lost 4; bases outside the gene matches: 11. Germline assignment: CDR1 MNHEY and CDR2 SVGAGI. CDR3 sequence reads: CASTSSQGGGTEAFF. The CDR3 DNA is TGTGCCAGCACTTCCTCACAGGGGGGTGGCACTGAAGCTTTCTTT.

This clonotype was detected only a few times. The rearrangement uses TRBV4-1 and TRBJ1-2; the D gene is possibly TRBD1 (5 bases). Per the germline V gene, CDR1 is MGHRA and CDR2 is YSYEKL. This CDR3 has 15 residues. The ends were cut back, 6 bases at V and 4 bases at J, with 18 bases in the middle. The CDR3 DNA reads as TGCGCCAGCAGTCCAGGGAAATTCTCGGGCTATGGCTACACCTTC. Encoded protein: CASSPGKFSGYGYTF.

In its sample, this clonotype was seen a few times. The rearrangement links TRBV24-1 to TRBJ2-1; D uncertain. Germline-derived CDR1 and CDR2 are KGHDR and SFDVKD. The V end was cut by 3 bases, the J end by 7 bases, with 12 bases between. The CDR3 spans 14 residues. This CDR3 reads CATSDPDLRNEQFF. For the CDR3, the DNA is TGTGCCACCAGTGATCCCGACCTGAGGAATGAGCAGTTCTTC.

The chain uses TRBV9 and TRBJ2-7; D is unresolved. This CDR3 is 14 amino acids long. CDR1 SGDLS and CDR2 YYNGEE come from the germline V gene. Trimming removed 7 bases from V and 0 bases from J, with 14 bases in between. The chain's CDR3 is CASGAGPLSYEQYF. In DNA form, the CDR3 reads TGTGCCAGCGGTGCAGGCCCTCTCTCCTACGAGCAGTACTTC.

V gene TRBV5-1 combines with J gene TRBJ1-3, with D possibly TRBD1 on 5 matching bases. Germline CDR1 is SGHRS and CDR2 is YFSETQ. Trimming pared 1 base from V and 4 bases from J, leaving 12 bases between. This CDR3 comprises 15 residues. CDR3 residues: CASSLNGGSGNTIYF. CDR3 coding DNA: TGCGCCAGCAGCTTGAACGGGGGTTCAGGAAACACCATATATTTT. The full variable domain, its missing parts supplied by reference TRBV5-1 and TRBJ1-3, is KAGVTQTPRYLIKTRGQQVTLSCSPISGHRSVSWYQQTPGQGLQFLFEYFSETQRNKGNFPGRFSGRQFSNSRSEMNVSTLELGDSALYLCASSLNGGSGNTIYFGEGSWLTVV.

This clonotype appeared a few times. The chain couples TRBV10-3 to TRBJ2-2; tentative D call: TRBD1 (5 bases). This CDR3 spans 16 amino acids. V was trimmed by 6 bases and J by 9 bases, leaving 23 bases between them. The germline CDR1 and CDR2 sequences are ENHRY and SYGVKD. The CDR3 loop is CAIRDPTLQGPRELFF. The DNA of the CDR3 is TGTGCCATCAGGGACCCGACGCTCCAGGGTCCTCGGGAGCTGTTTTTT.